This T cell receptor beta chain is drawn from a study of glioma-infiltrating T cells. Amplification of TCR alpha and beta CDR3 regions from RNA used iRepertoire nested multiplex PCR. One entry per CDR3 protein results from TCRdb running MiXCR on the multiplex PCR reads. The table records roughly 130,000 distinct CDR3 sequences, about 25% of them present only once. Per germline, CDR1 SGHTA and CDR2 FQGNSA. This CDR3 region has 16 residues. With V trimmed by 0 bases and J by 4 bases, 4 bases remained unmatched. Sequencing input: glioma tissue, nonneoplastic brain tissue, or PBMCs (not recorded which). The chain uses TRBV7-2 and TRBJ2-1; 9 positions agree with TRBD1. The clonotype comes from a human donor with low-grade glioma or glioblastoma, undergoing nonglioma brain surgery, or in good health (not recorded which). This CDR3 is CASSLAGQGSYNEQFF. CDR3 bases: TGTGCCAGCAGCTTAGCGGGACAGGGTTCATACAATGAGCAGTTCTTC.